One sample yielded the 24 T cell receptor beta chains listed below, sequenced in a study of shared clonotypes between healthy human individuals. The method was immunoSEQ multiplex PCR; TCRdb's version includes in-frame clones alone and lacks a portion of them. The profile shows roughly 2,300,000 clones, less than 95% of them singletons. The sequenced material came from naive CD4+ T cells from PBMCs. Subset: CD45RA+ positively selected. The receptors derive from a young man in good health. Some clones in this sample may be carry-over from other donors' samples.

On this clone: Within the sample, other DNA sequences also encode this same CDR3. This sequence joins TRBV4-3 and TRBJ2-5, with D perhaps TRBD2 (7 bases). CDR1 and CDR2 from the germline V gene are LGHNA and YSLEER. The CDR3 is made up of 15 amino acids. The ends were cut back, 3 bases at V and 2 bases at J, with 13 bases in the middle. DNA for the CDR3: TGCGCCAGCAGCCAGGGGGGGCAGGGTCAAGAGACCCAGTACTTC. Residues: CASSQGGQGQETQYF.

The chain combines TRBV19 with TRBJ1-2; 11 bases fit TRBD1. Germline V gene sequence: CDR1 LNHDA, CDR2 SQIVND (reference sequence). This CDR3 region has 16 residues. V gave up 5 bases and J gave up 4 bases; unmatched junction bases: 9. The CDR3 loop reads CASSLRTGGAGYGYTF. The DNA for the CDR3 is TGTGCCAGTAGTCTCCGGACAGGGGGCGCGGGCTATGGCTACACCTTC.

The chain carries TRBV9 and TRBJ2-3; tentatively, D is TRBD1 (5 bases). Germline V gives CDR1 SGDLS, CDR2 YYNGEE. Between the trimmed V and J ends, which lost 1 base and 0 bases, there was a span of 9 bases. CDR3 size: 15 residues. CDR3 DNA: TGTGCCAGCAGCGTACGACCAGGGAGCACAGATACGCAGTATTTT. Translated: CASSVRPGSTDTQYF.

The chain carries TRBV6-1 and TRBJ2-3; tentatively, D is TRBD1 (6 bases). Germline V gives CDR1 MNHNS, CDR2 SASEGT. This CDR3 spans 14 amino acids. V dropped 10 bases and J dropped 3 bases, with 17 bases sitting between them. The CDR3 nucleotides are TGTGCCACGCACAAGGGGACAACAACAGATACGCAGTATTTT. This sequence encodes CATHKGTTTDTQYF.

The chain recombines TRBV7-7 with TRBJ2-2; D is undetermined. The germline V gene has CDR1 SSHAT and CDR2 FNYEAQ (reference sequence). The CDR3 has 14 amino acids. V was clipped by 5 bases and J by 1 base, with 8 bases between them. The DNA of the CDR3 is TGTGCCAGCAGCCAACGACAGAACACCGGGGAGCTGTTTTTT. Translation: CASSQRQNTGELFF. The full variable domain, in which reference TRBV7-7 and TRBJ2-2 provide the parts outside the CDR3, is GAGVSQSPRYKVTKRGQDVTLRCDPISSHATLYWYQQALGQGPEFLTYFNYEAQPDKSGLPSDRFSAERPEGSISTLTIQRTEQRDSAMYRCASSQRQNTGELFFGEGSRLTVL.

This sequence joins TRBV2 and TRBJ1-5; TRBD1 might be the D (6 bases). Germline CDR1 is SNHLY and CDR2 is FYNNEI. V dropped 6 bases and J dropped 7 bases, with 16 bases sitting between them. This CDR3 is built from 14 residues. CDR3 nucleotides: TGTGCCAGCAGCGACAGGCTGAGGAGCCAGCCCCAGCATTTT. Encoded protein: CASSDRLRSQPQHF.

The chain combines TRBV21-1 with TRBJ2-5; the table assigns TRBD1, which was not confirmed against the DNA. The DNA end favors TRBJ2-7, so the J call may be wrong. TRBV21-1 is termed a pseudogene. The CDR3 spans 14 residues. Written as DNA, the CDR3 is TGTGCCAGCAGCAAAGGAGGGGGCTCCTACGAGCAGTACTTC. Its protein is CASSKGGGSYEQYF.

The chain uses TRBV27 and TRBJ2-7; 8 bases fit TRBD1. Germline lookup yields CDR1 MNHEY and CDR2 SMNVEV (reference sequence). The V and J ends lost 4 bases and 4 bases, in that order; junction bases with no gene match: 6. The length of the CDR3 is 14 residues. Here the CDR3 DNA reads TGTGCCAGCAGTTCGGGACAGGAAGGTTACGAGCAGTACTTC. Protein product: CASSSGQEGYEQYF.

This sequence joins TRBV5-1 and TRBJ2-5; D ambiguous. This CDR3 contains 14 residues. V was cut by 4 bases and J by 3 bases, with 13 bases left in between. CDR1 is SGHRS and CDR2 is YFSETQ in the germline V gene. CDR3 nucleotides: TGCGCCAGCAGCCGAGGCGGCAAGGAAGAGACCCAGTACTTC. Residues: CASSRGGKEETQYF.

On this clone itself: The sample carries other DNA sequences with the same CDR3. V is TRBV15 and J is TRBJ2-3; D gene uncertain. The germline gives CDR1 LNHNV, CDR2 YYDKDF (reference sequence). Trimming took 5 bases from V and 1 from J, leaving 7 bases between them. The CDR3 extends over 13 amino acids. The CDR3 DNA reads TGTGCCACCAGCCGTCGGGGCACAGATACGCAGTATTTT. Translated: CATSRRGTDTQYF.

This clone has a single count. This chain connects TRBV7-2 to TRBJ2-3; the D gene is possibly TRBD2 (6 bases). The CDR3 totals 17 residues. Per germline, CDR1 SGHTA and CDR2 FQGNSA. Trimming removed 5 bases from V and 1 base from J, with 19 bases in between. The CDR3 DNA follows: TGTGCCAGCAGCCCCCTCACGTCCAGCGGGCGCACAGATACGCAGTATTTT. Its translation: CASSPLTSSGRTDTQYF.

The CDR3: CASSLGLPNTGELFF. The CDR3 DNA sequence: TGTGCCAGCAGTTTGGGACTTCCGAACACCGGGGAGCTGTTTTTT. This rearrangement joins TRBV4-2 to TRBJ2-2, with D possibly matching TRBD2 (6 bases). Between the trimmed V and J ends, which lost 6 bases and 0 bases, there was a span of 11 bases. CDR1 and CDR2 from the germline V gene are LGHNA and YNFKEQ. This CDR3 contains 15 residues.

This clone occurred a few times. V is TRBV20-1 and J is TRBJ1-5; D is undetermined. There are 11 residues in the CDR3. In germline, CDR1 is DFQATT, CDR2 SNEGSKA (reference sequence). V was shortened by 0 bases and J by 11 bases, with 8 bases between the two germline ends. CDR3 sequence (DNA): TGCAGTGCTAGAGATGCTTTAGCCCAGCATTTT. It codes for CSARDALAQHF.

The gene calls are TRBV6-5 and TRBJ2-4, with D possibly being TRBD2 (5 bases). Trimming stripped 6 bases from V and 4 bases from J, with 10 bases between. Germline values: CDR1 MNHEY, CDR2 SVGAGI. The CDR3 is 13 residues long. CDR3 sequence reads: CASSGGAKNIQYF. Written as DNA, the CDR3 is TGTGCCAGCAGCGGAGGAGCAAAAAACATTCAGTACTTC.

The rearrangement links TRBV28 to TRBJ1-4, with D perhaps matching TRBD1 (6 bases). Germline CDR1 and CDR2: MDHEN and SYDVKM. The CDR3 consists of 12 residues. CDR3 region: CAGGGRGEKLFF. The CDR3 nucleotides read TGTGCGGGTGGGGGGCGCGGTGAAAAACTGTTTTTT.

V is TRBV27 and J is TRBJ2-7; 15 bases are a match to TRBD2. With V trimmed by 6 bases and J by 5 bases, 5 bases remained unmatched. This CDR3 comprises 15 residues. Per germline, CDR1 MNHEY and CDR2 SMNVEV (reference sequence). The CDR3: CASRIWTSGRDEQYF. The CDR3 region has the DNA TGTGCCAGCAGAATCTGGACTAGCGGGAGGGACGAGCAGTACTTC.

Of note for this clone: Other DNA sequences of this sample code for an identical CDR3. The chain links TRBV10-3 to TRBJ2-7; 12 positions match TRBD2. V dropped 5 bases and J dropped 7; count of bases not matched to a gene: 6. Germline lookup yields CDR1 ENHRY and CDR2 SYGVKD. This CDR3 region has 14 residues. This chain's CDR3 is CAISRLAGDGEQYF. CDR3 sequence (DNA): TGTGCCATCAGTAGACTAGCGGGAGATGGGGAGCAGTACTTC.

The chain couples TRBV5-8 to TRBJ2-2; possible D gene TRBD1, 6 bases. The V and J ends lost 8 bases and 6 bases respectively, with 20 bases between them. Germline assignment: CDR1 SGHTS and CDR2 YDEGEE. CDR3 length equals 15 residues. The CDR3 here is CASANRVFGSGELFF. In DNA, the CDR3 is TGTGCCAGTGCCAACAGGGTGTTTGGGTCCGGGGAGCTGTTTTTT.

The chain uses TRBV5-1 and TRBJ2-1; TRBD2 matches 7 bases. Trimming took 0 bases from V and 2 from J; bases not matched to a gene: 14. The CDR3 runs to 19 residues. Looked up from germline, CDR1 is SGHRS and CDR2 is YFSETQ. In nucleotides, the CDR3 is TGCGCCAGCAGCTTGGGGCCCGGAGTTGGCGGGAGCACCTACAATGAGCAGTTCTTC. Translated, it gives CASSLGPGVGGSTYNEQFF.

V usage is TRBV6-6 and J usage is TRBJ1-1; tentatively, D is TRBD1 (6 bases). There are 13 residues in the CDR3. The germline gives CDR1 MNHNY, CDR2 SVGAGI (reference sequence). V lost 5 bases, J lost 4 bases, and 11 bases lay in between. The DNA for the CDR3 is TGTGCCAGCAGTCTCCCGACAGGCACTGAAGCTTTCTTT. Its translation is CASSLPTGTEAFF.

This clone has only one observation. Other DNA sequences in this sample translate to the same CDR3. The V gene is TRBV19, the J gene TRBJ1-1, with 7 nucleotides matching TRBD1. The germline CDR1 and CDR2 sequences are LNHDA and SQIVND (reference sequence). CDR3 length: 14 residues. V shed 5 bases, J shed 5 bases, and the junction held 8 bases outside the gene matches. Here the CDR3 DNA reads TGTGCCAGTAGTCCCCGGGGCAGGGGGACTGAAGCTTTCTTT. This sequence encodes CASSPRGRGTEAFF.

The V and J genes are TRBV7-9 and TRBJ2-7; TRBD1 might be the D (6 bases). The V end was cut by 5 bases, the J end by 2 bases, with 10 bases between. CDR1 is SEHNR and CDR2 is FQNEAQ in the germline V gene (reference sequence). CDR3 length: 13 residues. Written as DNA, the CDR3 is TGTGCCAGCAGCCGACAGGAGCCCTACGAGCAGTACTTC. Amino acid sequence: CASSRQEPYEQYF.

The rearrangement uses TRBV19 and TRBJ2-2; 8 positions agree with TRBD1. The trim removed 8 bases at V and 5 bases at J, leaving 7 bases unmatched. Germline V gives CDR1 LNHDA, CDR2 SQIVND (reference sequence). The length of the CDR3 is 14 residues. This CDR3 reads CASATGTGTGELFF. In DNA form, the CDR3 reads TGTGCCAGTGCTACCGGGACAGGTACCGGGGAGCTGTTTTTT.

The genes are TRBV20-1 and TRBJ2-7, with D unclear. The V gene lost 3 bases and the J gene lost 7 bases, with 7 bases spanning the gap. This CDR3 is built from 10 residues. Germline loops: CDR1 DFQATT, CDR2 SNEGSKA (reference sequence). The CDR3 DNA sequence: TGCAGTGCTAGTGTCCGGGAGCAGTACTTC. It yields the protein CSASVREQYF.